The T cell receptor beta chain under discussion was sequenced for a study of blood T cells in healthy people across ages. Whole-study findings and limits: Fewer expanded clones and more diversity marked long-lived versus aged donors.

Germline V gene data show CDR1 as SEHNR and CDR2 as FQNEAQ (reference sequence). The CDR3 sequence is 15 residues long. Unmatched junction bases numbered 6, after V lost 3 bases and J lost 4 bases. A second PCR of roughly 6 to 12 cycles used a sample-barcoded 5' primer and a J-beta primer mix. Each of the cDNA molecules was tagged by a template-switch adaptor with 12 random nucleotides. TCRdb re-derived calls from the 5' RACE reads in MiXCR, one entry per CDR3 protein. There are approximately 600,000 distinct CDR3 sequences in the sample; approximately 50% occur only once, and approximately 37% lies in the top ten. As concerns this clonotype: Its antigen is not known.

The material sequenced was blood. The J gene is TRBJ1-1, the V gene TRBV7-9; 9 nucleotides agree with TRBD1. This TCR was sampled from a man in his 60s in good health. The CDR3 region has the DNA TGTGCCAGCAGCTTTGGGGACAGGGCGACCACTGAAGCTTTCTTT. This codes for CASSFGDRATTEAFF.